Described below is a single TCR beta chain sequence and its context. Its antigen is unidentified. Data came from immunoSEQ multiplex PCR; TCRdb stores just in-frame clones and leaves some out. The sample includes some 100,000 clones, around nine tenths of them seen just once. The data stem from a study of T cell responses to AZD1222 COVID-19 vaccine. Study outcomes and limitations: Spike-specific TCR breadth rose after two AZD1222 doses, and depth rose as well. Researchers took repertoire samples only after the peak T cell response had come.

The specimen comprised peripheral blood, sampled on day 0 of AZD1222 vaccination. This receptor was identified in an adult in good health.

The CDR3 sequence: CASSDTGSYNEQFF. The CDR3 DNA sequence: TGTGCCAGCAGTGATACGGGGTCCTACAATGAGCAGTTCTTC. The chain links TRBV25-1 to TRBJ2-1; D is perhaps TRBD2 (5 bases). The V and J ends lost 3 bases and 1 base respectively, with 7 bases between them. This CDR3 is built from 14 residues. Per germline, CDR1 MGHDK and CDR2 SYGVNS.